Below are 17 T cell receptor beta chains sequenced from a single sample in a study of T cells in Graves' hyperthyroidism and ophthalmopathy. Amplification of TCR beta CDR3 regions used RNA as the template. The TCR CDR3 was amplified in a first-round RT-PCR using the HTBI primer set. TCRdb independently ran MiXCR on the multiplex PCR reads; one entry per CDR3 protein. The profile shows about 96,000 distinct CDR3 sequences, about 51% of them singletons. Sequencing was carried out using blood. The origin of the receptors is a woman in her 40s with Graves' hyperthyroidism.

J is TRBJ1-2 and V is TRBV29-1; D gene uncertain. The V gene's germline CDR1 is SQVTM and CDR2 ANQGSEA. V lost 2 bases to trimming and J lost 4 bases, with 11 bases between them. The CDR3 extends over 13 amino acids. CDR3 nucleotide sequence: TGCAGCGTTGAACGGGAGGTGGGCTATGGCTACACCTTC. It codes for CSVEREVGYGYTF.

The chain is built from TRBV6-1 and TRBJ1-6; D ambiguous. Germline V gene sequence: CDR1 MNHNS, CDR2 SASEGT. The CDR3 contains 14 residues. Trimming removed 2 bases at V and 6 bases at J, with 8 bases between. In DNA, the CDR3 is TGTGCCAGCAGTGAAATCCGGGCTAATTCACCCCTCCACTTT. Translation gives CASSEIRANSPLHF.

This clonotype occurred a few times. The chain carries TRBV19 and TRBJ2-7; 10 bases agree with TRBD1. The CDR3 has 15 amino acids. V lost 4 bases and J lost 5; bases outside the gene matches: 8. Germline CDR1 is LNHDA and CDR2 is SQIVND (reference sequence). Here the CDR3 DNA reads TGTGCCAGTAGTAGAGCCGGGACAGGGGAGCACGAGCAGTACTTC. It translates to CASSRAGTGEHEQYF. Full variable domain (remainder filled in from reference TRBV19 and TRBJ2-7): DGGITQSPKYLFRKEGQNVTLSCEQNLNHDAMYWYRQDPGQGLRLIYYSQIVNDFQKGDIAEGYSVSREKKESFPLTVTSAQKNPTAFYLCASSRAGTGEHEQYFGPGTRLTVT.

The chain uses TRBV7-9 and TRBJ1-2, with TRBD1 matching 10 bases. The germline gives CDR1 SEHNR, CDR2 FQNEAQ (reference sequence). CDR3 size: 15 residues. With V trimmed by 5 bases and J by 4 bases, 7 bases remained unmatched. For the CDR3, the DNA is TGTGCCAGCAGCGTTGGGACAGGGGAGGGCTATGGCTACACCTTC. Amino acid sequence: CASSVGTGEGYGYTF.

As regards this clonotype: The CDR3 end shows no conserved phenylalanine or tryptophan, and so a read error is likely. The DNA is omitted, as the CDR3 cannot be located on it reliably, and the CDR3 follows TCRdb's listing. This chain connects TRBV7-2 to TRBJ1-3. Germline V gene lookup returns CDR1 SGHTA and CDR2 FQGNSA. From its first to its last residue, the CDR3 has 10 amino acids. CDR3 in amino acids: CASSLASGNT.

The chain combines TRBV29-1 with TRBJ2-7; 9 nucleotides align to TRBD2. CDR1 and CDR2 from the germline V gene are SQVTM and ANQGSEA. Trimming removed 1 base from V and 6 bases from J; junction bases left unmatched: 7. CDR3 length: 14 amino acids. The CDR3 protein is CSVEVPSGTCEQYF. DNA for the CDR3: TGCAGCGTTGAAGTACCTAGCGGGACCTGCGAGCAGTACTTC.

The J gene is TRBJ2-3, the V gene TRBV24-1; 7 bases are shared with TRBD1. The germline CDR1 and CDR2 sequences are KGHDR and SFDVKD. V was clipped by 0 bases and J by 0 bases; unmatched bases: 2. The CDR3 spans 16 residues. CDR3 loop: CATSDLRTGSTDTQYF. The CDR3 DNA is TGTGCCACCAGTGATTTGCGGACAGGAAGCACAGATACGCAGTATTTT.

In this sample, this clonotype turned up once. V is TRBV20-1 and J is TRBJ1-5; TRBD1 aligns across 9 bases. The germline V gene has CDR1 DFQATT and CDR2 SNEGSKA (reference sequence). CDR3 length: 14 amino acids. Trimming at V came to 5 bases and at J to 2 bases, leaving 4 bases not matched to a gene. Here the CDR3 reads CSAATGGGNQPQHF. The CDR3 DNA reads TGCAGTGCTGCGACAGGGGGAGGCAATCAGCCCCAGCATTTT.

CDR3 nucleotide sequence: TGTGCCAGCAGTTACAGGGTTGAGGGGCGCATCGGGGAGCTGTTTTTT. The encoded protein is CASSYRVEGRIGELFF. This chain connects TRBV7-6 to TRBJ2-2, with D perhaps TRBD1 (6 bases). Trimming pared 6 bases from V and 7 bases from J, leaving 21 bases between. Germline-derived CDR1 and CDR2 are SGHVS and FNYEAQ. The CDR3 is 16 residues long.

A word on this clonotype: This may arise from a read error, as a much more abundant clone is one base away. The DNA for the CDR3 is TGTGCCAGTAGCCTCCCACAGAGTGCCGGGGAGCTGTTTTTT. Amino acids: CASSLPQSAGELFF. This chain uses TRBV7-8 with TRBJ2-2; D is undetermined. Trimming stripped 9 bases from V and 6 bases from J, with 17 bases between. This CDR3 comprises 14 residues. Germline CDR1 reads SGHVS; CDR2 reads FQNEAQ.

The CDR3 nucleotides read TGTGCCAGCAGCTCCCCGGCTAGCGGGAAAACCGGGGAGCTGTTTTTT. This encodes CASSSPASGKTGELFF. The V gene is TRBV7-2, the J gene TRBJ2-2, with 9 bases lining up with TRBD2. With V trimmed by 4 bases and J by 5 bases, 8 bases remained unmatched. The CDR3 extends over 16 amino acids. Germline V gives CDR1 SGHTA, CDR2 FQGNSA.

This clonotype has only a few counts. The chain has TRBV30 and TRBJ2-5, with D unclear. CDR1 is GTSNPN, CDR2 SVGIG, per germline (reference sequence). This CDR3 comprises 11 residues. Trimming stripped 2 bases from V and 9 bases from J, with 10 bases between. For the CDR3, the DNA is TGTGCCTGGAGTATCGCCCCGGCCCAGTACTTC. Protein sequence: CAWSIAPAQYF.

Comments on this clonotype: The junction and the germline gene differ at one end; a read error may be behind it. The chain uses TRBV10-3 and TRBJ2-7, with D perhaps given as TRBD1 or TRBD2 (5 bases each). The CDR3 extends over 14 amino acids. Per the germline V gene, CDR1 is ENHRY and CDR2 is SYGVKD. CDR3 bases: TGTGCCGTCAGTGAACTGGGACGGCACTACGAGCAGTACTTC. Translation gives CAVSELGRHYEQYF.

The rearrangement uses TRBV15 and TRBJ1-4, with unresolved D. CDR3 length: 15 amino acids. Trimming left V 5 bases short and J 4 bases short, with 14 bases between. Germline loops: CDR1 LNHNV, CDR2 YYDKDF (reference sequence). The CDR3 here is CATSLVAGLNEKLFF. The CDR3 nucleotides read TGTGCCACCAGCCTGGTGGCAGGCCTTAATGAAAAACTGTTTTTT.

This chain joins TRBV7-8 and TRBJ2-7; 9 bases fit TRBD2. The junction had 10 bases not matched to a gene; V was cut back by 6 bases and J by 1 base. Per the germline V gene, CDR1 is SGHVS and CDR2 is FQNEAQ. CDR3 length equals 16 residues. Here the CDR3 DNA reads TGTGCCAGCAGTTCGGGTGGGCGGGAGGGGTCCTACGAGCAGTACTTC. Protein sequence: CASSSGGREGSYEQYF. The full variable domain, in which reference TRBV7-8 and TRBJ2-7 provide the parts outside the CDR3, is GAGVSQSPRYKVAKRGQDVALRCDPISGHVSLFWYQQALGQGPEFLTYFQNEAQLDKSGLPSDRFFAERPEGSVSTLKIQRTQQEDSAVYLCASSSGGREGSYEQYFGPGTRLTVT.

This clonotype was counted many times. This CDR3 is CASSPQRGSSYEQYF. CDR3 nucleotides: TGTGCCAGCAGTCCCCAGCGGGGGAGCTCCTACGAGCAGTACTTC. The chain employs TRBV7-2 and TRBJ2-7; TRBD2 agrees at 8 bases. The junction had 7 bases not matched to a gene; V was cut back by 6 bases and J by 0 bases. The CDR3 extends over 15 amino acids. Germline CDR1 and CDR2: SGHTA and FQGNSA.

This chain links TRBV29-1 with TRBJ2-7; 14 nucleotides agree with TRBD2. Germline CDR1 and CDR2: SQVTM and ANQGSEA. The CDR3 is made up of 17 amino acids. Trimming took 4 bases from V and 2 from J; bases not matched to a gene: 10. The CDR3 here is CSVGGQGTSGGTYEQYF. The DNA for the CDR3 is TGCAGCGTTGGGGGACAGGGGACTAGCGGGGGTACCTACGAGCAGTACTTC.